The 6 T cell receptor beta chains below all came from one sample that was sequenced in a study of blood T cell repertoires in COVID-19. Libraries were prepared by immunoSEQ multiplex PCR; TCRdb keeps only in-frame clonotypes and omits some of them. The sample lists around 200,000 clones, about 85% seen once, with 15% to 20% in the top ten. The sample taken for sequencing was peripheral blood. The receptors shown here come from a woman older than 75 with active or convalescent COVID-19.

Written as DNA, the CDR3 is TGTGCCAGCAGTCTCGACAGGGACGAGCAGTACTTC. It is translated as CASSLDRDEQYF. The chain joins TRBV28 to TRBJ2-7, with TRBD1 matching 7 bases. J was trimmed by 5 bases and V by 5 bases; bases with no gene match: 3. CDR1 is MDHEN and CDR2 is SYDVKM in the germline V gene. The CDR3 loop spans 12 amino acids.

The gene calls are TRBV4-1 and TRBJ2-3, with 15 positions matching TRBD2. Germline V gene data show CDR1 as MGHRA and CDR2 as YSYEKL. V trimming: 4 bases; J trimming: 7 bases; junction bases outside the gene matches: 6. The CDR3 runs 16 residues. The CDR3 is CASSPGLAGGLNTQYF. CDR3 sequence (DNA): TGCGCCAGCAGCCCCGGACTAGCGGGGGGGCTTAATACGCAGTATTTT.

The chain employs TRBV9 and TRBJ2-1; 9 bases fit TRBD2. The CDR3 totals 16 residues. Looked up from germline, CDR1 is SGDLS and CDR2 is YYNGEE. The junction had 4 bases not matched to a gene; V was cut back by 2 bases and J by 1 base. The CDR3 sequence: CASSVLAGVSYNEQFF. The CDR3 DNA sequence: TGTGCCAGCAGCGTCTTAGCGGGAGTGTCCTACAATGAGCAGTTCTTC.

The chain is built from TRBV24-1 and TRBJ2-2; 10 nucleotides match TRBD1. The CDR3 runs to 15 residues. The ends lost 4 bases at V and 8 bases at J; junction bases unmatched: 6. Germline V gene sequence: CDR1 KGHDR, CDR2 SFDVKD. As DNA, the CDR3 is TGTGCCACCAGTGACTCTGACAGGGGGCCTGGGGAGCTGTTTTTT. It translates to CATSDSDRGPGELFF.

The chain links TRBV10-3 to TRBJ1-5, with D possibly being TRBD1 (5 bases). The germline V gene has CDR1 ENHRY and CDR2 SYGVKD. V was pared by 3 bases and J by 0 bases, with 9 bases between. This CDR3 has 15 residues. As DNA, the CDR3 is TGTGCCATCAGTGATGGGGGGGTTAGCAATCAGCCCCAGCATTTT. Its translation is CAISDGGVSNQPQHF.

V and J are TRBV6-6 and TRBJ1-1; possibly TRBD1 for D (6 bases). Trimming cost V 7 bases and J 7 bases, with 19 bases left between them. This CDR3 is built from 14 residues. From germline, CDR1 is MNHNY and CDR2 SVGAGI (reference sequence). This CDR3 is CASTSGGGAVEAFF. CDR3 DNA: TGTGCCAGCACCTCTGGAGGGGGGGCGGTTGAAGCTTTCTTT.